This T cell receptor (beta chain) was documented in a study of HIV-infected patients and healthy controls. V lost 8 bases and J lost 1; bases outside the gene matches: 3. The CDR3 is 14 amino acids. CDR1 is MNHEY, CDR2 SMNVEV, per germline (reference sequence). In this sample, this clonotype turned up many times. Antiretroviral therapy had run roughly three months, about 14 weeks, before follow-up blood collection. All unsorted peripheral T cells were captured because whole blood was used without fractionation. Alpha and beta constant-region primers primed reverse transcription of around 500 ng RNA. Using multiplexing indices, alpha and beta chain libraries were generated apart by chain-specific third strand synthesis. Using its own MiXCR run on the 5' RACE reads, TCRdb lists one record per CDR3 protein. The sample shows around 6,600 distinct CDR3 sequences, 7.5% to 10% of them seen only once.

This TCR came from an adult with HIV infection. The specimen was blood, collected during antiretroviral therapy. V usage is TRBV27 and J usage is TRBJ2-2, with 8 bases identical to TRBD2. CDR3 amino acids: CASAGGWNTGELFF. The CDR3 DNA reads as TGTGCCAGCGCGGGGGGCTGGAACACCGGGGAGCTGTTTTTT.